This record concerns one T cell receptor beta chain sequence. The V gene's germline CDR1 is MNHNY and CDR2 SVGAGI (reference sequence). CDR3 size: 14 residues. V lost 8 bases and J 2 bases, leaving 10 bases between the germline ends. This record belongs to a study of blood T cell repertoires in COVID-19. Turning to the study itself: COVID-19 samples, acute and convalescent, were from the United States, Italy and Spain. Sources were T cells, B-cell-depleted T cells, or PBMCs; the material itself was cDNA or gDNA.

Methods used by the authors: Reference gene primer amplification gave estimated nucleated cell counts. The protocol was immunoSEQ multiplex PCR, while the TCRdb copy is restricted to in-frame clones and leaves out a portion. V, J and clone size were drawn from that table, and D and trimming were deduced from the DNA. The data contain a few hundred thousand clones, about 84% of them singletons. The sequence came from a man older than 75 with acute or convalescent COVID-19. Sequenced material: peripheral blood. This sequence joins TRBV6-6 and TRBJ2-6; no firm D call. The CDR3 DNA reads TGTGCCAGCCGCCGTTCGGCTGGGGCCAACGTCCTGACTTTC. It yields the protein CASRRSAGANVLTF.